Listed here is a single T cell receptor (beta chain). Its cognate antigen is unknown. Through a sample-barcoded 5' primer and a J-beta primer mix, a second PCR was run for about 7 to 12 cycles. Individual samples furnished no less than 3 million CDR3-containing paired-end reads apiece. MiXCR was run by TCRdb on the 5' RACE reads, yielding one entry per CDR3 protein. Of 660,000 or so distinct CDR3 sequences in the sample, about 53% were seen once. The sample is drawn from a study of blood T cells in healthy people across ages. Extraction yielded at least 5 micrograms of total RNA per sample. Study-wide results and caveats: Researchers judged that diversity estimates from one million T cells fell short of true values.

Looked up from germline, CDR1 is SEHNR and CDR2 is FQNEAQ (reference sequence). CDR3 size: 15 residues. Trimming stripped 5 bases from V and 3 bases from J, with 17 bases between. This sequence joins TRBV7-9 and TRBJ2-7, with D perhaps matching TRBD1 or TRBD2 (5 bases each). This receptor was obtained from a man aged 55 to 70 in good health. Sequenced: blood. CDR3 nucleotide sequence: TGTGCCAGCAGCGTGACGCCGGGACCGTTCTACGAGCAGTACTTC. Translated, it gives CASSVTPGPFYEQYF.